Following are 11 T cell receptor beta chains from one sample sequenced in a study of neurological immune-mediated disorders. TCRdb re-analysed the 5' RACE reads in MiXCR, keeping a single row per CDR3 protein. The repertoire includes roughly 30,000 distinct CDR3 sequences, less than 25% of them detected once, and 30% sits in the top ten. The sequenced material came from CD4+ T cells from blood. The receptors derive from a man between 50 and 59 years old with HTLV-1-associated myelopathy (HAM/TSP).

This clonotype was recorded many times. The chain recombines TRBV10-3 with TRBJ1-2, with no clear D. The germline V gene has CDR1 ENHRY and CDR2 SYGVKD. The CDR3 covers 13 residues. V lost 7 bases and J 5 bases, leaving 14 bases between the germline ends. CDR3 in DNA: TGTGCCATCAACAATATGGGCGGTTATGGCTACACCTTC. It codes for CAINNMGGYGYTF.

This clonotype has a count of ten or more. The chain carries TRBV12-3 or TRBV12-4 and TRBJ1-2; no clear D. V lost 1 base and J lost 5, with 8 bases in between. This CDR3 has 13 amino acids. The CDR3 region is CASSLGNRYGYTF. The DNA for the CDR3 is TGTGCCAGCAGTTTAGGGAACAGATATGGCTACACCTTC.

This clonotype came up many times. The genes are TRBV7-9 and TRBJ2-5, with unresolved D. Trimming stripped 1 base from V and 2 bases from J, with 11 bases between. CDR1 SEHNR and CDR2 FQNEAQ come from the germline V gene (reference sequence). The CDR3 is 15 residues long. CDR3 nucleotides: TGTGCCAGCAGCTTAGTTCCCCACGGACAAGAGACCCAGTACTTC. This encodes CASSLVPHGQETQYF. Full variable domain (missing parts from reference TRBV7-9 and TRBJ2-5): DTGVSQNPRHKITKRGQNVTFRCDPISEHNRLYWYRQTLGQGPEFLTYFQNEAQLEKSRLLSDRFSAERPKGSFSTLEIQRTEQGDSAMYLCASSLVPHGQETQYFGPGTRLLVL.

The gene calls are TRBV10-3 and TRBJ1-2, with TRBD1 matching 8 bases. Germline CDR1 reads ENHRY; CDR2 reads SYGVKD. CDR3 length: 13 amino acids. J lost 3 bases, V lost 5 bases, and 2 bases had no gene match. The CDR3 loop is CAISPQGDYGYTF. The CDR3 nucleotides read TGTGCCATCAGTCCACAGGGGGACTATGGCTACACCTTC.

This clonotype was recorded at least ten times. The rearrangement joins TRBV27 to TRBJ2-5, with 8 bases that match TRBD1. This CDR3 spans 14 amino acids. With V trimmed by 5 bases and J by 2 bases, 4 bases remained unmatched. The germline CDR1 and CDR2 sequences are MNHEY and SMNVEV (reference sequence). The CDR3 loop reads CASSPRTGQETQYF. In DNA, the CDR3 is TGTGCCAGCAGTCCCAGGACAGGGCAAGAGACCCAGTACTTC.

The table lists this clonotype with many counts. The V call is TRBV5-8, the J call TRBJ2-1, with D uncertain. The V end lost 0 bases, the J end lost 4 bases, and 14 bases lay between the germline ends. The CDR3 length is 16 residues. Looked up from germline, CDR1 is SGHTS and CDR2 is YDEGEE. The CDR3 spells CASSLANLPRYNEQFF. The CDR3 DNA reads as TGTGCCAGCAGCTTGGCCAACCTTCCCAGATACAATGAGCAGTTCTTC.

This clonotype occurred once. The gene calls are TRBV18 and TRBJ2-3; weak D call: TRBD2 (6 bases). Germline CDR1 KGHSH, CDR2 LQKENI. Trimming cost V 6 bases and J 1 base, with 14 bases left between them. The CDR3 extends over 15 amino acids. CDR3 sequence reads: CASSAGSGRTDTQYF. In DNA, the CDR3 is TGTGCCAGCTCGGCCGGGAGCGGCCGCACAGATACGCAGTATTTT.

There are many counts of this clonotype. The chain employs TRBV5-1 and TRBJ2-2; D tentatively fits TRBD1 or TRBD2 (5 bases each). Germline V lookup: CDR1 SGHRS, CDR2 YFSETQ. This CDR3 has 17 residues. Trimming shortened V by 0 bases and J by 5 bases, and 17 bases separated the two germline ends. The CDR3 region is CASSLGHRDPETGELFF. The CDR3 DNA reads TGCGCCAGCAGCTTGGGCCATCGGGACCCCGAGACCGGGGAGCTGTTTTTT.

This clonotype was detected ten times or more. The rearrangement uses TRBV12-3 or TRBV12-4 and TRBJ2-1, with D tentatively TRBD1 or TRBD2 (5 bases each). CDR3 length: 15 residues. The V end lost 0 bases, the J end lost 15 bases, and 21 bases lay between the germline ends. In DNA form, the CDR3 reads TGTGCCAGCAGTTTAGCGTCCCCGGGTCGGGACGGTCCGTTCTTC. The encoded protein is CASSLASPGRDGPFF.

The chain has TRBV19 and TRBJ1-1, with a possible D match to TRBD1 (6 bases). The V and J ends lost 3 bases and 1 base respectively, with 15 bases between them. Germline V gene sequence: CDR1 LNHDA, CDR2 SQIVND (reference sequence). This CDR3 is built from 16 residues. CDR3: CASSIGIGGPNTEAFF. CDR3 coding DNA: TGTGCCAGTAGTATCGGGATCGGGGGGCCGAACACTGAAGCTTTCTTT.

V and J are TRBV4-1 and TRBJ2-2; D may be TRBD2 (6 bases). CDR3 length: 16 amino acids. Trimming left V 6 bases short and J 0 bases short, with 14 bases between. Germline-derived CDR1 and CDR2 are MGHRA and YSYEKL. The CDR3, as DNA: TGCGCCAGCAGAATGGAGGGCACCGCGAACACCGGGGAGCTGTTTTTT. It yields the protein CASRMEGTANTGELFF.